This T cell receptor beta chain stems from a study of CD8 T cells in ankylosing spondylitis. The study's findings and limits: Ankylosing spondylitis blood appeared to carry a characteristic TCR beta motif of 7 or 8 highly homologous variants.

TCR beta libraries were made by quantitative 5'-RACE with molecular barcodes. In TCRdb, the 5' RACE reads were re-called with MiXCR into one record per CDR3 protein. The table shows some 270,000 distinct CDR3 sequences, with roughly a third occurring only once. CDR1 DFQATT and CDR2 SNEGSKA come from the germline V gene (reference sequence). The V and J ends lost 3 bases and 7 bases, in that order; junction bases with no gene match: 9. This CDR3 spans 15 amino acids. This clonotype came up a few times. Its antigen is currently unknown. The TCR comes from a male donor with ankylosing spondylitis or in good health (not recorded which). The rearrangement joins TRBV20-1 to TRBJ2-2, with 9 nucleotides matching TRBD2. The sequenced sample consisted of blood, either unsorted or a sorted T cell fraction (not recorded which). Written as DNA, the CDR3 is TGCAGTGCTAGGCCAAGACTAGCGGCGGTCGGGGAGCTGTTTTTT. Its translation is CSARPRLAAVGELFF.